This TCR beta chain appears in the sequencing data of a study of T cell responses to AZD1222 COVID-19 vaccine. Remarks on this clone: Its target is not known.

Whole-study findings and limits: The sample set comprised mostly white British donors with more females, and clonal diversity was possibly underestimated. Just 5 or 6 AZD1222 recipients tested seropositive at baseline. CD4 TCRs linked to vaccination spanned spike, dominating at 160-218 and 743-854.

Libraries were prepared by immunoSEQ multiplex PCR; TCRdb keeps only in-frame clonotypes and omits some of them. In the table there are about 67,000 clones, 80% to 85% of which are singletons. The CDR3 sequence is 18 residues long. Germline CDR1 and CDR2: MDHEN and SYDVKM. J gave up 2 bases and V 2 bases, and 10 bases lay outside the gene matches. The input for sequencing was peripheral blood, taken on day 0 of AZD1222 vaccination. The sequence derives from an adult in good health. The chain has TRBV28 and TRBJ1-1, with 11 bases lining up with TRBD1. CDR3 loop: CASSLRILGTGGNTEAFF. The DNA of the CDR3 is TGTGCCAGCAGTTTAAGGATTCTGGGGACAGGGGGAAACACTGAAGCTTTCTTT. The variable domain in full, completed from reference TRBV28 and TRBJ1-1, reads DVKVTQSSRYLVKRTGEKVFLECVQDMDHENMFWYRQDPGLGLRLIYFSYDVKMKEKGDIPEGYSVSREKKERFSLILESASTNQTSMYLCASSLRILGTGGNTEAFFGQGTRLTVV.